The 22 T cell receptor beta chains presented below share a single source sample, sequenced in a study of PD-1 blockade in classical Hodgkin lymphoma. Libraries were prepared by immunoSEQ multiplex PCR; TCRdb keeps only in-frame clonotypes and omits some of them. Among roughly 30,000 clones listed, more than 60% were seen once. Time point denoted: cycle 4 day 1 (C4D1), after 6 weeks of nivolumab. Exposure to brentuximab vedotin varied, and each patient had relapsed following autologous stem cell transplantation. Magnetic negative selection of thawed PBMCs was the method by which CD4+ T cells were purified. Sequenced here: CD4+ T cells from blood, sampled before the fourth cycle of nivolumab. The source is a human donor with classical Hodgkin lymphoma.

This CDR3 is CASSDSSLYGYTF. CDR3 DNA sequence: TGTGCCAGCAGTGACAGTAGCCTCTATGGCTACACCTTC. The genes are TRBV6-5 and TRBJ1-2; TRBD1 is a possible D gene (5 bases). V was shortened by 5 bases and J by 4 bases, with 11 bases between the two germline ends. In germline, CDR1 is MNHEY, CDR2 SVGAGI. The CDR3 sequence is 13 residues long.

V usage is TRBV5-4 and J usage is TRBJ2-1; 9 positions match TRBD2. The germline gives CDR1 SGHNT, CDR2 YYREEE (reference sequence). J lost 8 bases, V lost 4 bases, and 4 bases had no gene match. The CDR3 is 13 amino acids. Here the CDR3 reads CASSPRTSDEQFF. The CDR3 region has the DNA TGTGCCAGCAGCCCAAGGACTAGCGATGAGCAGTTCTTC.

The chain carries TRBV6-5 and TRBJ2-3, with TRBD1 as a possible D gene (6 bases). Germline V gives CDR1 MNHEY, CDR2 SVGAGI. Trimming removed 6 bases at V and 5 bases at J, with 15 bases between. This CDR3 region has 14 residues. CDR3 loop: CASRPGQSGDTQYF. CDR3 bases: TGTGCCAGCAGGCCCGGACAGTCAGGAGATACGCAGTATTTT.

In DNA, the CDR3 is TGTGCCAGCCGCAGGACCAGCACAGATACGCAGTATTTT. Protein product: CASRRTSTDTQYF. V is TRBV11-1 and J is TRBJ2-3; the D is unclear. This CDR3 is 13 amino acids long. V lost 8 bases and J lost 0, with 9 bases in between. Germline lookup yields CDR1 SGHAT and CDR2 FQDESV (reference sequence).

The genes are TRBV6-6 and TRBJ2-7; 7 bases line up with TRBD2. There are 14 residues in the CDR3. Germline lookup yields CDR1 MNHNY and CDR2 SVGAGI (reference sequence). V trimming: 5 bases; J trimming: 13 bases; junction bases outside the gene matches: 17. This CDR3 reads CASSTEWEGIHFYF. CDR3 in DNA: TGTGCCAGCAGTACTGAGTGGGAGGGTATCCATTTTTACTTC.

The J gene is TRBJ1-2, the V gene TRBV6-5; TRBD1 might be the D (6 bases). This CDR3 region has 13 residues. V was clipped by 2 bases and J by 8 bases, with 12 bases between them. CDR1 and CDR2 (germline): MNHEY, SVGAGI. The CDR3 sequence is CASSYNRARGYTF. The CDR3 bases are TGTGCCAGCAGTTACAACAGGGCGAGGGGCTACACCTTC.

The V call is TRBV9, the J call TRBJ2-7; D may correspond to TRBD1 or TRBD2 (5 bases each). Germline V CDR1 and CDR2: SGDLS, YYNGEE. The CDR3 extends over 13 amino acids. The ends were cut back, 0 bases at V and 5 bases at J, with 9 bases in the middle. As DNA, the CDR3 is TGTGCCAGCAGCGTAGTAGGGGACGACGAGCAGTACTTC. Its protein is CASSVVGDDEQYF.

This clone was observed a few times. The CDR3 spells CASSLNPGIPLYGYTF. DNA for the CDR3: TGTGCCAGCAGCTTAAACCCCGGTATCCCTCTTTATGGCTACACCTTC. The chain couples TRBV7-3 to TRBJ1-2; D unclear. V was trimmed by 1 base and J by 5 bases, leaving 17 bases between them. Germline V gene sequence: CDR1 SGHTA, CDR2 FQGTGA. The CDR3 length is 16 residues.

V is TRBV19 and J is TRBJ2-5; D assignment may be TRBD1 or TRBD2 (5 bases each). Germline V lookup: CDR1 LNHDA, CDR2 SQIVND (reference sequence). Trimming took 1 base from V and 5 from J, leaving 5 bases between them. The CDR3 is made up of 12 amino acids. The CDR3 spells CASSIGGETQYF. DNA for the CDR3: TGTGCCAGTAGTATAGGGGGGGAGACCCAGTACTTC.

This clone was seen just once. This chain connects TRBV19 to TRBJ2-7; a possible D gene is TRBD1 (5 bases). The CDR3 sequence is 16 residues long. The V end lost 0 bases, the J end lost 1 base, and 13 bases lay between the germline ends. Looked up from germline, CDR1 is LNHDA and CDR2 is SQIVND (reference sequence). The CDR3 here is CASSIDQGAYSYEQYF. CDR3 DNA sequence: TGTGCCAGTAGTATAGACCAAGGGGCTTATTCCTACGAGCAGTACTTC.

CDR3 region: CASSSSRLGYNEQFF. For the CDR3, the DNA is TGTGCCAGCAGTTCTAGCAGGTTGGGATACAATGAGCAGTTCTTC. This chain connects TRBV2 to TRBJ2-1; perhaps TRBD2 as D (5 bases). Trimming cost V 5 bases and J 4 bases, with 15 bases left between them. Germline assignment: CDR1 SNHLY and CDR2 FYNNEI. CDR3 length equals 15 residues.

The rearrangement uses TRBV6-6 and TRBJ1-5; D uncertain. The V end was cut by 2 bases, the J end by 3 bases, with 11 bases between. Per germline, CDR1 MNHNY and CDR2 SVGAGI (reference sequence). The CDR3 sequence is 15 residues long. The CDR3 here is CASSYIRGVNQPQHF. In DNA, the CDR3 is TGTGCCAGCAGTTACATTCGTGGAGTCAATCAGCCCCAGCATTTT.

This clone has only a few counts. The chain is built from TRBV6-5 and TRBJ2-7; maybe TRBD1 (5 bases). Trimming took off 2 bases at V and 3 bases at J, with 11 bases between the two ends. This CDR3 has 14 amino acids. The germline V gene has CDR1 MNHEY and CDR2 SVGAGI. The CDR3 bases are TGTGCCAGCAGTTACCCAGGACACCACTACGAGCAGTACTTC. Its translation is CASSYPGHHYEQYF.

The chain couples TRBV5-1 to TRBJ1-4; D might be TRBD1 (6 bases). Trimming removed 5 bases at V and 0 bases at J, with 11 bases between. This CDR3 has 15 amino acids. CDR1 SGHRS and CDR2 YFSETQ come from the germline V gene. CDR3 nucleotides: TGCGCCAGCAGTTACGCAGGGGCAACTAATGAAAAACTGTTTTTT. Its translation: CASSYAGATNEKLFF. Using reference TRBV5-1 and TRBJ1-4 for the parts outside the CDR3, the full variable domain is KAGVTQTPRYLIKTRGQQVTLSCSPISGHRSVSWYQQTPGQGLQFLFEYFSETQRNKGNFPGRFSGRQFSNSRSEMNVSTLELGDSALYLCASSYAGATNEKLFFGSGTQLSVL.

The J gene is TRBJ1-1, the V gene TRBV27; 7 nucleotides agree with TRBD1. Germline CDR1 is MNHEY and CDR2 is SMNVEV (reference sequence). CDR3 length: 13 amino acids. Unmatched junction bases numbered 4, after V lost 8 bases and J lost 1 base. Here the CDR3 DNA reads TGTGCCAGCGGGGGGACAGAGAACACTGAAGCTTTCTTT. Protein: CASGGTENTEAFF.

This rearrangement joins TRBV6-6 to TRBJ2-1; 7 nucleotides match TRBD1. The CDR3 is made up of 14 amino acids. Germline V gene lookup returns CDR1 MNHNY and CDR2 SVGAGI (reference sequence). V shed 6 bases and J 7 bases; nucleotides not matched to a gene: 9. CDR3 loop: CASRADRDWNEQFF. CDR3 coding DNA: TGTGCCAGCAGAGCCGACAGGGATTGGAATGAGCAGTTCTTC.

The chain recombines TRBV5-5 with TRBJ1-1; D gene ambiguous. CDR3 length equals 14 residues. Deletions cut 2 bases from V and 1 base from J, with 9 bases between. Germline CDR1 is SGHKS and CDR2 is YYEKEE (reference sequence). CDR3 sequence reads: CASSLASRNTEAFF. CDR3 sequence (DNA): TGTGCCAGCAGCTTAGCCAGCAGGAACACTGAAGCTTTCTTT.

CDR3 bases: TGTGCCAGCTCCCCCTCCGGGACAGGGGAATACGAGCAGTACTTC. Its translation: CASSPSGTGEYEQYF. This chain connects TRBV18 to TRBJ2-7; 10 bases line up with TRBD1. The junction had 9 bases not matched to a gene; V was cut back by 6 bases and J by 4 bases. Per the germline V gene, CDR1 is KGHSH and CDR2 is LQKENI. The CDR3 sequence is 15 residues long.

Here the CDR3 reads CASRKGQDTSGNEKLFF. CDR3 nucleotide sequence: TGCGCCAGCAGAAAGGGACAGGACACCTCAGGGAATGAAAAACTGTTTTTT. The chain links TRBV5-1 to TRBJ1-4, with 8 bases fitting TRBD1. Germline V gene sequence: CDR1 SGHRS, CDR2 YFSETQ. This CDR3 contains 17 residues. J gave up 5 bases and V 5 bases, and 14 bases lay outside the gene matches.

This clone was counted once. The chain couples TRBV5-4 to TRBJ2-5; no clear D. The germline CDR1 and CDR2 sequences are SGHNT and YYREEE (reference sequence). The CDR3 has 11 amino acids. Trimming left V 2 bases short and J 5 bases short, with 4 bases between. CDR3 bases: TGTGCCAGCAGCTTCTTTGAGACCCAGTACTTC. Amino acid sequence: CASSFFETQYF. The whole variable domain, remainder taken from reference TRBV5-4 and TRBJ2-5, is ETGVTQSPTHLIKTRGQQVTLRCSSQSGHNTVSWYQQALGQGPQFIFQYYREEENGRGNFPPRFSGLQFPNYSSELNVNALELDDSALYLCASSFFETQYFGPGTRLLVL.

This chain links TRBV4-1 with TRBJ2-5, with 14 bases that match TRBD2. Germline V lookup: CDR1 MGHRA, CDR2 YSYEKL. The CDR3 spans 18 residues. Trimming cost V 0 bases and J 3 bases; bases outside gene matches: 6. In nucleotides, the CDR3 is TGCGCCAGCAGCCAAGAGACTAGCGGGAGGGCCCATGAAGAGACCCAGTACTTC. It specifies CASSQETSGRAHEETQYF.

V usage is TRBV5-1 and J usage is TRBJ2-6; D unresolved. This CDR3 is built from 14 residues. Germline values: CDR1 SGHRS, CDR2 YFSETQ. V was trimmed by 1 base and J by 1 base, leaving 3 bases between them. CDR3 bases: TGCGCCAGCAGCTTGTATTCTGGGGCCAACGTCCTGACTTTC. Encoded protein: CASSLYSGANVLTF.